The 2 T cell receptor beta chains below come from one sample, sequenced in a study of control samples from healthy donors and cancer patients. Sequenced by immunoSEQ multiplex PCR; TCRdb stores in-frame clones only, minus some. The sample includes about 190,000 clones, around 93% of them seen just once. Sequencing was performed on blood. Source of these receptors: a young man in good health.

For the CDR3, the DNA is TGCGCCAGCAGCTTGATGGCTAGCGGGGGGGCTAGGACCTACGAGCAGTACTTC. Protein sequence: CASSLMASGGARTYEQYF. This rearrangement joins TRBV5-1 to TRBJ2-7; 12 bases are shared with TRBD2. Germline CDR1 is SGHRS and CDR2 is YFSETQ. V shed 1 base and J 2 bases; nucleotides not matched to a gene: 10. This CDR3 has 18 residues.

J is TRBJ2-7 and V is TRBV11-1; perhaps TRBD1 as D (5 bases). CDR1 is SGHAT, CDR2 FQDESV, per germline (reference sequence). Trimming took 4 bases from V and 3 from J, leaving 19 bases between them. CDR3 length equals 16 residues. The CDR3 region is CASSSDPRGLGYEQYF. CDR3 nucleotides: TGTGCCAGCAGCTCCGATCCTAGGGGATTGGGCTACGAGCAGTACTTC.